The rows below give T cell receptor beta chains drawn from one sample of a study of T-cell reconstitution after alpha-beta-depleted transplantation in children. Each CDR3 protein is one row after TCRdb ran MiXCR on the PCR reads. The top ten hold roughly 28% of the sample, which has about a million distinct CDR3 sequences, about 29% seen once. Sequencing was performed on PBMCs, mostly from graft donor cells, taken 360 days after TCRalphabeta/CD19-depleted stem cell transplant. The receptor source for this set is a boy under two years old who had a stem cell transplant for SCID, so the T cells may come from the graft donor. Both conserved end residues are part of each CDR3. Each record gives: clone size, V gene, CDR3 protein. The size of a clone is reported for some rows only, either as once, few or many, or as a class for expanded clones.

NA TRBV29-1 CSAAPKGGFTEAFF
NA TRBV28 CASSKGAEVTEAFF
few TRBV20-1 CSAPPGTPNSPLHF
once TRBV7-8 CASSLGGGRATNEKLFF
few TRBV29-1 CGCYRDTEAFF
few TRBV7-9 CASSPHADSRQETQYF
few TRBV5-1 CASTPTRVDSTDTQYF
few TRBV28 CASWGTGPYEQYF
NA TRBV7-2 CASSFLRSREAFF
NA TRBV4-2 CASSQGQGASNEQFF
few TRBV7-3 CASSLNRAGSPLHF
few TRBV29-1 CSVVWGAITEAFF
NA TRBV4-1 CASSQAERGPSGNEQFF
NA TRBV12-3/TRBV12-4 CASSTGLSSYEQYF
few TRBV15 CATSRDRGNGANVLTF
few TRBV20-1 CSAPWRGLTGANVLTF
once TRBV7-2 CASSLHGPSSGNTIYF
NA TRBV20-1 CSARRFSGTDPEKLFF
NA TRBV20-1 CSARDRRTGSVTDTQYF
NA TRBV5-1 CASSLNAQGSNEKLFF
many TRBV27 CASSLERGAYEQYF
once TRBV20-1 CSARGPGRNSYEQYF
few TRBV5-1 CASSLAPGTDSNEQFF
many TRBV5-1 CASGPGGRGNTGELFF
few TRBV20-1 CSARPGGNTEAFF